The 13 T cell receptor beta chains presented below share a single source sample, sequenced in a study of beta chain features in type 1 diabetes. Since all of the isolated RNA was reverse transcribed, expressed TCRB transcripts were what got sequenced. Sequencing was performed with immunoSEQ multiplex PCR; in TCRdb, only in-frame clones are kept and a portion is missing. The table includes roughly 240,000 clones, 13% to 15% detected once. Sample: naive CD4+ T cells from blood. These TCRs come from a woman in her thirties or forties in good health.

The V gene is TRBV14, the J gene TRBJ1-1; D not resolved. The CDR3 spans 13 residues. The germline gives CDR1 SGHDN, CDR2 FVKESK. Trimming took off 5 bases at V and 6 bases at J, with 13 bases between the two ends. The CDR3 DNA reads as TGTGCCAGCAGCTGGAGACGTGGAGCTGAAGCTTTCTTT. It specifies CASSWRRGAEAFF.

The chain combines TRBV10-3 with TRBJ2-7; TRBD1 might be the D (5 bases). Trimming took 2 bases from V and 0 from J, leaving 8 bases between them. This CDR3 has 14 residues. Germline CDR1 ENHRY, CDR2 SYGVKD. This CDR3 reads CAISEIRASYEQYF. The CDR3 region has the DNA TGTGCCATCAGTGAGATCAGGGCCTCCTACGAGCAGTACTTC.

In the case of this clone: The sample carries other DNA sequences with the same CDR3. This rearrangement joins TRBV6-5 to TRBJ2-7; TRBD2 agrees at 10 bases. Looked up from germline, CDR1 is MNHEY and CDR2 is SVGAGI. The CDR3 length is 15 residues. V shed 0 bases, J shed 4 bases, and the junction held 3 bases outside the gene matches. The chain's CDR3 is CASSYSTSGAYEQYF. CDR3 bases: TGTGCCAGCAGTTACTCAACTAGCGGGGCTTACGAGCAGTACTTC.

This clone was detected only a few times. This chain connects TRBV19 to TRBJ2-7, with 7 nucleotides matching TRBD1. Germline CDR1 is LNHDA and CDR2 is SQIVND (reference sequence). This CDR3 spans 13 amino acids. Germline trimming cut 6 bases from V and 3 bases from J; bases unmatched to any gene: 5. The CDR3 reads CASSRQGYYEQYF. CDR3 DNA: TGTGCCAGTAGCCGACAGGGATACTACGAGCAGTACTTC. The full variable domain, its missing parts supplied by reference TRBV19 and TRBJ2-7, is DGGITQSPKYLFRKEGQNVTLSCEQNLNHDAMYWYRQDPGQGLRLIYYSQIVNDFQKGDIAEGYSVSREKKESFPLTVTSAQKNPTAFYLCASSRQGYYEQYFGPGTRLTVT.

The CDR3 region has the DNA TGTGCCAGCTCACCACTCGGGGGGGCCCCCTCCACAGATACGCAGTATTTT. Translating gives CASSPLGGAPSTDTQYF. The V gene is TRBV18, the J gene TRBJ2-3; 8 bases agree with TRBD2. Germline V gene lookup returns CDR1 KGHSH and CDR2 LQKENI. The length of the CDR3 is 17 residues. The ends lost 1 base at V and 2 bases at J; junction bases unmatched: 8.

The chain recombines TRBV9 with TRBJ1-6; maybe TRBD1 (5 bases). Germline CDR1 and CDR2: SGDLS and YYNGEE. This CDR3 contains 13 residues. The ends were cut back, 6 bases at V and 5 bases at J, with 9 bases in the middle. Here the CDR3 DNA reads TGTGCCAGCAACTTCAGGGATAATTCACCCCTCCACTTT. The encoded protein is CASNFRDNSPLHF.

The V and J genes are TRBV28 and TRBJ2-7, with 7 bases matching TRBD1. With 6 bases clipped from V and 5 bases from J, the junction kept 10 bases outside the gene matches. Germline V gene data show CDR1 as MDHEN and CDR2 as SYDVKM. The CDR3 spans 14 residues. The CDR3 DNA follows: TGTGCCAGCAGAACGACAGGGTTTGTCCACGAGCAGTACTTC. As protein: CASRTTGFVHEQYF.

This clone was found a few times. This chain links TRBV2 with TRBJ2-7; D is unresolved. This CDR3 spans 14 amino acids. Germline CDR1 reads SNHLY; CDR2 reads FYNNEI. Trimming cost V 1 base and J 0 bases, with 7 bases left between them. CDR3 residues: CASSEGGSSYEQYF. For the CDR3, the DNA is TGTGCCAGCAGTGAAGGAGGTAGCTCCTACGAGCAGTACTTC.

The chain combines TRBV4-2 with TRBJ2-7, with 8 bases aligning to TRBD2. V dropped 2 bases and J dropped 0; count of bases not matched to a gene: 6. Germline-derived CDR1 and CDR2 are LGHNA and YNFKEQ. The CDR3 extends over 16 amino acids. The CDR3 is CASSQSGGGLSYEQYF. CDR3 nucleotide sequence: TGTGCCAGCAGCCAATCGGGCGGGGGGCTCTCCTACGAGCAGTACTTC.

The J gene is TRBJ1-1, the V gene TRBV5-1; 7 bases line up with TRBD1. Germline loops: CDR1 SGHRS, CDR2 YFSETQ. This CDR3 is built from 15 residues. J gave up 5 bases and V 2 bases, and 9 bases lay outside the gene matches. The CDR3 sequence: CASSFEISTGTEAFF. CDR3 nucleotides: TGCGCCAGCAGCTTTGAGATCTCGACAGGGACTGAAGCTTTCTTT.

The chain carries TRBV2 and TRBJ1-1; D uncertain. V gave up 6 bases and J gave up 8 bases, with 10 bases separating them. The V gene's germline CDR1 is SNHLY and CDR2 FYNNEI. The CDR3 loop spans 11 amino acids. The CDR3 sequence: CASRGLREAFF. The CDR3 DNA is TGTGCCAGCAGGGGTCTCAGGGAAGCTTTCTTT.

This chain's CDR3 is CASSRGGWRQPQHF. CDR3 in DNA: TGTGCCAGCAGCCGGGGAGGTTGGCGGCAGCCCCAGCATTTT. The chain employs TRBV7-9 and TRBJ1-5; D not resolved. The CDR3 spans 14 residues. CDR1 and CDR2 (germline): SEHNR, FQNEAQ (reference sequence). The V end was cut by 5 bases, the J end by 7 bases, with 15 bases between.

A few counts support this clone. The V gene is TRBV4-2, the J gene TRBJ1-4, with D hard to call. The CDR3 is 18 residues long. The V end lost 1 base, the J end lost 5 bases, and 20 bases lay between the germline ends. CDR1 is LGHNA, CDR2 YNFKEQ, per germline. The CDR3 protein is CASSQAEGIAGGNEKLFF. The CDR3 DNA follows: TGTGCCAGCAGCCAAGCTGAGGGTATTGCTGGAGGAAATGAAAAACTGTTTTTT.